This T cell receptor (beta chain) was recorded in a study of T cell responses to AZD1222 COVID-19 vaccine. Turning to the study itself: Pooled in the analysis were second doses at about 4 or about 12 weeks.

Repertoires were generated with immunoSEQ multiplex PCR, while TCRdb's copy carries only in-frame clones and drops some. The sample lists about 190,000 clones, 85% to 95% occurring once. Regarding the study as a whole: Spike regions recognized by vaccine-associated CD4 TCRs spanned the protein, led by 160-218 and 743-854. Sampling that yielded the repertoires occurred only after the peak T cell response. The number of AZD1222 recipients seropositive at baseline was only five or six.

Regarding this clone: No antigen is known for it.

The sequence was obtained from an adult in good health. The sequenced sample was peripheral blood, obtained on day 0 of AZD1222 vaccination.

CDR3 in amino acids: CASSWAIGGDQPQHF. CDR3 bases: TGTGCCAGCAGCTGGGCCATCGGAGGGGATCAGCCCCAGCATTTT. This chain uses TRBV11-3 with TRBJ1-5; a possible D gene is TRBD1 (5 bases). There are 15 residues in the CDR3. Between the trimmed V and J ends, which lost 4 bases and 5 bases, there was a span of 15 bases. Germline CDR1 SGHNT, CDR2 YENEEA.